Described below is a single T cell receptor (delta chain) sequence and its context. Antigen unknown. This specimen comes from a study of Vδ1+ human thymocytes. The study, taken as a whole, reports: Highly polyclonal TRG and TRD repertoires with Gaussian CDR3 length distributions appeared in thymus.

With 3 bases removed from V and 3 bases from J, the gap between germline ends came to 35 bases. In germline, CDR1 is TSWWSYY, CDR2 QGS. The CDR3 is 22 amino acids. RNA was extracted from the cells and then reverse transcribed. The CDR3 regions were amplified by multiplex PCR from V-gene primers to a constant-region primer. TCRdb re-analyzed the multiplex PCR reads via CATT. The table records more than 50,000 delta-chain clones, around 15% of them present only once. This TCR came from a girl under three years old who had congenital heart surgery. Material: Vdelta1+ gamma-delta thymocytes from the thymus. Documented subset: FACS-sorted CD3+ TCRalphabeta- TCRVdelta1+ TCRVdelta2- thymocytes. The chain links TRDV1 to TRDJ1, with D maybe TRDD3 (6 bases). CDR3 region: CALGDTSPATTLGVSGADKLIF. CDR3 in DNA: TGTGCTCTTGGGGATACTTCGCCAGCCACTACCTTGGGGGTTTCGGGGGCCGATAAACTCATCTTT.